The source of this T cell receptor beta chain is a study of blood T cell repertoires in COVID-19. The wider study: Nucleic acid was either cDNA or gDNA, and it came from T cells, B-cell-depleted T cells, or PBMCs.

Repertoires were generated with immunoSEQ multiplex PCR, while TCRdb's copy carries only in-frame clones and drops some. Of roughly 200,000 clones detected, 85% appear once; the ten largest clones hold 18%. From germline, CDR1 is SGHVT and CDR2 SQSDAQ. V shed 2 bases and J shed 0 bases, with 11 bases lying between them. There are 15 residues in the CDR3. The recovered donors of Cohort 3 showed two negative PCRs, clearance, or symptom resolution. This clonotype was obtained from a man in his forties who had recovered from COVID-19. The material sequenced was PBMCs or T cells enriched from blood (not recorded which). V usage is TRBV7-4 and J usage is TRBJ2-7; the D gene is possibly TRBD1 (5 bases). CDR3 amino acids: CASSLTGIISYEQYF. As DNA, the CDR3 is TGTGCCAGCAGCTTAACAGGTATTATCTCCTACGAGCAGTACTTC.